This T cell receptor (beta chain) was retrieved from a study of CD8 T cells in Susac syndrome (dated by TCRdb to the late 2010s). For context, the study as a whole: Whether CD8+ T cell activation and differentiation in Susac syndrome was antigen driven was tested using repertoire sequencing.

About this clonotype itself: What antigen it recognizes has not been identified. No much larger clone exists at a distance of one base, and base qualities are not known.

Based on the germline V gene (reference sequence), the CDR1 and CDR2 sequences are PRHDT and FYEKMQ. V loses 10 bases at its end and J loses 2 bases; junction bases beyond the gene matches: 6. The CDR3 runs 15 amino acids, cysteine and phenylalanine included. The only DNA kept is the CDR3, 45 bases in frame from the first base. High-throughput TCR beta sequencing profiled peripheral blood CD8+ and CD4+ T cells from healthy donors, Susac syndrome patients and multiple sclerosis patients. The healthy donors served as controls matched for age and sex. Bulk CD8+ and CD4+ T cells were purified magnetically by negative isolation, whereas CD8+ TEMRA cells were enriched by FACS. Blood was collected in EDTA tubes and processed within 24 hours, with PBMCs isolated through density gradient centrifugation. PBMCs intended for TCR sequencing were cryopreserved in liquid nitrogen and were subsequently thawed in a 37 degrees C water bath. The sorted or isolated CD4+, CD8+ and CD8+ TEMRA cells had a purity of 90% or higher.

What the research found in general, with its limitations: The number of individuals in the TCR sequencing and HLA analysis was acknowledged as relatively small.

RNA was extracted with the RNeasy kit and roughly 0.45 to 1 ug was reverse transcribed using random hexamers. TCR beta CDR3 regions were amplified with the immunoSEQ multiplex PCR assay covering 54 Vbeta and 13 Jbeta segments. To correct PCR amplification bias, a synthetic template baseline was used for both primer optimization and computational correction. The authors' pipeline ran thus. Reads were annotated to V, D and J genes according to IMGT and were analyzed with immunoSEQ Analyzer, with only productive sequences retained. To calculate clonality, Shannon entropy was normalized by log2 of the number of productive unique sequences and then subtracted from one. For each patient and control, public and private clones were evaluated within the 100 most prevalent clones. Clones were defined as Susac-specific if absent from the healthy and MS cohorts, from 900 to 1,200 published viral clones and from other ImmuneACCESS disease sequences. The raw public data were reprocessed by TCRdb itself: fastp quality trimming at Q25, MiXCR clonotype calling, in-frame beta chains only. Rows with one shared CDR3 protein collapse into an entry with the most common genes and DNA. TCRdb, rather than the study authors, made the V and J calls. A total of 110,000 or so distinct CDR3 sequences appear in this sample, 96% of them only once. Jointly, the top ten make up just over 0.095% of the sample.

The sequenced material came from CD4+ T cells from PBMCs. The receptor comes from a human donor in good health. The chain employs TRBV13 and TRBJ2-3, with 13 middle bases fitting TRBD2. The CDR3 region: CATRLAGGPTDTQYF. The DNA is as follows: TGTGCCACCAGACTAGCGGGAGGACCCACAGATACGCAGTATTTT.